The next 32 T cell receptor beta chains were all read from a single sample in a study of CD8 T cells in ankylosing spondylitis. TCRdb fed the 5' RACE reads into MiXCR, producing one record per CDR3 protein. This table holds about 210,000 distinct CDR3 sequences, 7% to 10% found once. Material: blood, either unsorted or a sorted T cell fraction (not recorded which). These receptors were taken from a female donor with ankylosing spondylitis or in good health (not recorded which).

This clonotype was recorded at least ten times. The chain couples TRBV12-3 or TRBV12-4 to TRBJ2-1; 7 bases agree with TRBD1. Germline trimming cut 5 bases from V and 9 bases from J; bases unmatched to any gene: 4. The CDR3 has 12 amino acids. CDR3 DNA sequence: TGTGCCAGCAGTCTAGGGGGCCCTGAGCAGTTCTTC. Residues: CASSLGGPEQFF.

This clonotype was seen at least ten times. This chain joins TRBV3-1 and TRBJ1-1; 9 nucleotides line up with TRBD1. The CDR3 has 11 residues. V was pared by 8 bases and J by 9 bases, with 4 bases of the junction left unmatched. CDR1 is LGHDT, CDR2 YNNKEL, per germline (reference sequence). The CDR3 region has the DNA TGTGCCAGCCATGGGACAGGGAAAGCTTTCTTT. As protein: CASHGTGKAFF. Supplemented by reference TRBV3-1 and TRBJ1-1, the full variable domain reads DTAVSQTPKYLVTQMGNDKSIKCEQNLGHDTMYWYKQDSKKFLKIMFSYNNKELIINETVPNRFSPKSPDKAHLNLHINSLELGDSAVYFCASHGTGKAFFGQGTRLTVV.

This clonotype was picked up many times. The rearrangement links TRBV6-1 to TRBJ1-5; TRBD1 might be the D (6 bases). CDR1 MNHNS and CDR2 SASEGT come from the germline V gene. Deletions cut 3 bases from V and 1 base from J, with 10 bases between. The CDR3 has 15 residues. The CDR3 sequence is CASSDDRSSNQPQHF. The CDR3 bases are TGTGCCAGCAGTGACGACAGGTCGAGCAATCAGCCCCAGCATTTT.

This clonotype was seen repeatedly, ten times or more. The chain recombines TRBV12-3 or TRBV12-4 with TRBJ2-5; D remains ambiguous. The length of the CDR3 is 13 residues. The V and J ends lost 5 bases and 2 bases respectively, with 9 bases between them. Here the CDR3 reads CASSRSRQETQYF. DNA for the CDR3: TGTGCCAGCAGTAGGTCGCGTCAAGAGACCCAGTACTTC.

This clonotype was picked up many times. V is TRBV18 and J is TRBJ2-1; tentatively, D is TRBD2 (5 bases). Trimming stripped 0 bases from V and 5 bases from J, with 17 bases between. The germline V gene has CDR1 KGHSH and CDR2 LQKENI. The CDR3 is 17 residues long. The CDR3 region has the DNA TGTGCCAGCTCACCACCGGGAGTTGGGAGACGAAACAATGAGCAGTTCTTC. It yields the protein CASSPPGVGRRNNEQFF. Using reference TRBV18 and TRBJ2-1 for the parts outside the CDR3, the full variable domain is NAGVMQNPRHLVRRRGQEARLRCSPMKGHSHVYWYRQLPEEGLKFMVYLQKENIIDESGMPKERFSAEFPKEGPSILRIQQVVRGDSAAYFCASSPPGVGRRNNEQFFGPGTRLTVL.

This clonotype was counted ten times or more. The chain combines TRBV20-1 with TRBJ1-6; 10 nucleotides match TRBD1. Looked up from germline, CDR1 is DFQATT and CDR2 is SNEGSKA (reference sequence). The CDR3 totals 15 residues. V trimming: 2 bases; J trimming: 7 bases; junction bases outside the gene matches: 5. As DNA, the CDR3 is TGCAGTGCTAGACCGCCGGGACAGGGGAATTCACCCCTCCACTTT. Encoded protein: CSARPPGQGNSPLHF.

This clonotype was seen repeatedly, ten times or more. The V and J genes are TRBV7-8 and TRBJ2-1; 10 bases align to TRBD1. CDR1 is SGHVS, CDR2 FQNEAQ, per germline. The CDR3 consists of 16 residues. V trimming: 4 bases; J trimming: 0 bases; junction bases outside the gene matches: 3. CDR3 DNA sequence: TGTGCCAGCAGCTCCGGGACAGGGGCCTCCTACAATGAGCAGTTCTTC. This sequence encodes CASSSGTGASYNEQFF.

Many counts were recorded for this clonotype. The chain combines TRBV29-1 with TRBJ2-7, with D tentatively TRBD1 (6 bases). Germline CDR1 and CDR2: SQVTM and ANQGSEA. Trimming took off 4 bases at V and 0 bases at J, with 13 bases between the two ends. The CDR3 is made up of 14 amino acids. The CDR3 reads CSVGSTGPSYEQYF. CDR3 nucleotides: TGCAGCGTTGGTTCGACAGGCCCCTCCTACGAGCAGTACTTC.

This clonotype was seen repeatedly, ten times or more. The chain couples TRBV10-3 to TRBJ2-3, with 9 bases identical to TRBD2. The CDR3 is 14 amino acids. Germline CDR1 ENHRY, CDR2 SYGVKD. V was pared by 10 bases and J by 4 bases, with 9 bases of the junction left unmatched. The CDR3 sequence is CATRGGRAADTQYF. Written as DNA, the CDR3 is TGTGCCACCCGGGGCGGGAGGGCGGCAGATACGCAGTATTTT.

This clonotype was counted many times. V gene TRBV29-1 combines with J gene TRBJ2-1; D is perhaps TRBD2 (5 bases). From germline, CDR1 is SQVTM and CDR2 ANQGSEA. V was clipped by 4 bases and J by 6 bases, with 7 bases between them. The CDR3 length is 11 residues. The CDR3 region is CSVVAFNEQFF. As DNA, the CDR3 is TGCAGCGTTGTAGCGTTCAATGAGCAGTTCTTC.

This clonotype has more than one count but fewer than ten. The V gene is TRBV10-2, the J gene TRBJ2-1, with D tentatively TRBD1 (6 bases). Germline assignment: CDR1 WSHSY and CDR2 SAAADI. Trimming removed 9 bases at V and 2 bases at J, with 14 bases between. The CDR3 covers 14 residues. CDR3 loop: CASTGTSTYNEQFF. The CDR3 DNA follows: TGCGCCAGTACAGGGACCTCGACCTACAATGAGCAGTTCTTC.

The table lists this clonotype with many counts. J is TRBJ1-1 and V is TRBV12-3 or TRBV12-4; D gene uncertain. The CDR3 has 14 amino acids. Trimming took off 2 bases at V and 11 bases at J, with 18 bases between the two ends. CDR3 bases: TGTGCCAGCAGTTTAAGGCAGCCTTTAATCACCGCTTTCTTT. Residues: CASSLRQPLITAFF.

On this clonotype itself: A read error is possible here, since a much larger clone lies one base away. The V and J genes are TRBV24-1 and TRBJ2-1; 12 nucleotides line up with TRBD1. Germline V gives CDR1 KGHDR, CDR2 SFDVKD. The CDR3 runs 17 residues. The junction had 5 bases not matched to a gene; V was cut back by 0 bases and J by 6 bases. The CDR3 loop reads CATSDLLGTGGVNEQFF. The CDR3 DNA sequence: TGTGCCACCAGTGATTTGCTCGGGACAGGGGGCGTCAATGAGCAGTTCTTC.

The rearrangement uses TRBV5-5 and TRBJ2-5; 7 positions agree with TRBD2. V was pared by 4 bases and J by 3 bases, with 12 bases of the junction left unmatched. CDR1 and CDR2 (germline): SGHKS, YYEKEE (reference sequence). CDR3 length: 16 residues. DNA for the CDR3: TGTGCCAGCAGCAAACCACTTGGGACTAAGGAAGAGACCCAGTACTTC. It yields the protein CASSKPLGTKEETQYF.

This clonotype occurred many times. The J gene is TRBJ1-2, the V gene TRBV27, with D unclear. The germline V and J ends were trimmed by 3 bases and 5 bases, with 10 bases remaining between them. The CDR3 length is 13 residues. Germline V CDR1 and CDR2: MNHEY, SMNVEV (reference sequence). The CDR3 DNA reads as TGTGCCAGCAGTTTCTTGGACGGTTATGGCTACACCTTC. As protein: CASSFLDGYGYTF.

This clonotype was seen at least ten times. J is TRBJ2-7 and V is TRBV5-1, with 10 bases identical to TRBD1. The CDR3 consists of 14 residues. The V gene end was trimmed by 4 bases and the J gene end by 5 bases; junction bases not matched to a gene: 6. In germline, CDR1 is SGHRS, CDR2 YFSETQ. CDR3 sequence: CASSPRDRGHEQYF. The CDR3 coding sequence is TGCGCCAGCAGCCCCCGGGACAGGGGCCACGAGCAGTACTTC.

This clonotype was detected ten times or more. This chain connects TRBV7-9 to TRBJ1-1; D gene ambiguous. V gave up 2 bases and J gave up 0 bases, with 10 bases separating them. CDR1 SEHNR and CDR2 FQNEAQ come from the germline V gene (reference sequence). The CDR3 runs 15 residues. The CDR3 spells CASSLWVDMNTEAFF. CDR3 DNA: TGTGCCAGCAGCTTATGGGTTGATATGAACACTGAAGCTTTCTTT.

This clonotype has a count of ten or more. V usage is TRBV25-1 and J usage is TRBJ2-3; D is undetermined. The germline CDR1 and CDR2 sequences are MGHDK and SYGVNS. The CDR3 consists of 12 residues. Trimming removed 6 bases at V and 3 bases at J, with 7 bases between. The CDR3 is CASSPPTDTQYF. CDR3 in DNA: TGTGCCAGCAGCCCACCGACAGATACGCAGTATTTT.

The table lists this clonotype with many counts. The rearrangement joins TRBV5-6 to TRBJ2-3, with D perhaps matching TRBD1 (5 bases). Looked up from germline, CDR1 is SGHDT and CDR2 is YYEEEE. The CDR3 loop spans 17 amino acids. V was cut by 4 bases and J by 6 bases, with 24 bases left in between. CDR3 amino acids: CASSGAGHPIERDTQYF. The CDR3 bases are TGTGCCAGCAGCGGGGCAGGACATCCAATTGAGAGGGATACGCAGTATTTT.

The rearrangement links TRBV20-1 to TRBJ2-7, with 13 bases lining up with TRBD2. In germline, CDR1 is DFQATT, CDR2 SNEGSKA (reference sequence). With 3 bases clipped from V and 7 bases from J, the junction kept 21 bases outside the gene matches. The CDR3 contains 19 residues. The CDR3 here is CSASGLAGDLVPVLGEQYF. The CDR3 coding sequence is TGCAGTGCTAGCGGACTAGCGGGAGATCTTGTACCGGTCTTGGGGGAGCAGTACTTC.

This clonotype occurred many times. This rearrangement joins TRBV19 to TRBJ2-7, with no clear D. The V and J ends lost 5 bases and 5 bases respectively, with 13 bases between them. The CDR3 extends over 13 amino acids. Per germline, CDR1 LNHDA and CDR2 SQIVND (reference sequence). CDR3: CASSPALNNEQYF. CDR3 nucleotides: TGTGCCAGTAGTCCCGCTTTGAACAACGAGCAGTACTTC.

This clonotype came up many times. The V gene is TRBV20-1, the J gene TRBJ2-1; 11 nucleotides align to TRBD2. After removal of 7 bases from V and 2 bases from J, the junction contained 4 bases not matched to a gene. Germline CDR1 and CDR2: DFQATT and SNEGSKA (reference sequence). This CDR3 has 14 residues. The CDR3 sequence: CSGLAGGTYNEQFF. For the CDR3, the DNA is TGCAGTGGGTTAGCGGGAGGGACCTACAATGAGCAGTTCTTC.

In this sample, this clonotype turned up many times. The chain has TRBV28 and TRBJ1-1; perhaps TRBD1 as D (6 bases). CDR1 MDHEN and CDR2 SYDVKM come from the germline V gene. This CDR3 comprises 16 residues. V shed 5 bases and J shed 6 bases, with 22 bases lying between them. The CDR3 sequence: CASSPGTGWPDAEAFF. DNA of the CDR3: TGTGCCAGCAGTCCTGGAACAGGGTGGCCGGACGCTGAAGCTTTCTTT. The whole variable domain, remainder taken from reference TRBV28 and TRBJ1-1, is DVKVTQSSRYLVKRTGEKVFLECVQDMDHENMFWYRQDPGLGLRLIYFSYDVKMKEKGDIPEGYSVSREKKERFSLILESASTNQTSMYLCASSPGTGWPDAEAFFGQGTRLTVV.

In its sample, this clonotype was seen many times. The chain joins TRBV19 to TRBJ1-1; possible D gene TRBD1, 5 bases. CDR1 and CDR2 from the germline V gene are LNHDA and SQIVND (reference sequence). The CDR3 sequence is 13 residues long. Trimming took off 6 bases at V and 5 bases at J, with 13 bases between the two ends. CDR3 in amino acids: CASRPPGGTEAFF. The DNA for the CDR3 is TGTGCCAGTAGGCCTCCTGGGGGGACTGAAGCTTTCTTT.

This clonotype was seen ten or more times. This rearrangement joins TRBV7-9 to TRBJ1-2; D possibly corresponds to TRBD1 (6 bases). The CDR3 runs 16 residues. Germline loops: CDR1 SEHNR, CDR2 FQNEAQ (reference sequence). V lost 3 bases and J lost 5, with 19 bases in between. The CDR3 DNA reads as TGTGCCAGCAGCTTGGGGGGGCAGACAGTTAAGTATGGCTACACCTTC. Translated, it gives CASSLGGQTVKYGYTF.

This clonotype was observed at least ten times. The chain recombines TRBV20-1 with TRBJ2-7; D gene unclear. Trimming stripped 0 bases from V and 0 bases from J, with 12 bases between. The CDR3 is made up of 15 amino acids. Germline V lookup: CDR1 DFQATT, CDR2 SNEGSKA (reference sequence). The CDR3 DNA sequence: TGCAGTGCTAGAGATCCAGCAAGCCCCTCCTACGAGCAGTACTTC. It is translated as CSARDPASPSYEQYF.

The chain links TRBV7-3 to TRBJ1-2; D is possibly TRBD1 (6 bases). The CDR3 sequence is 14 residues long. With 4 bases removed from V and 3 bases from J, the gap between germline ends came to 12 bases. Germline values: CDR1 SGHTA, CDR2 FQGTGA. For the CDR3, the DNA is TGTGCCAGCAGCTCGACAGGAACGGACTATGGCTACACCTTC. This codes for CASSSTGTDYGYTF.

This clonotype appeared many times. V gene TRBV30 combines with J gene TRBJ1-1; D unclear. The CDR3 is 12 amino acids. V was clipped by 3 bases and J by 2 bases, with 7 bases between them. The germline V gene encodes CDR1 GTSNPN and CDR2 SVGIG (reference sequence). The chain's CDR3 is CAWRGSNTEAFF. Written as DNA, the CDR3 is TGTGCCTGGAGAGGGAGTAACACTGAAGCTTTCTTT. Supplemented by reference TRBV30 and TRBJ1-1, the full variable domain reads SQTIHQWPATLVQPVGSPLSLECTVEGTSNPNLYWYRQAAGRGLQLLFYSVGIGQISSEVPQNLSASRPQDRQFILSSKKLLLSDSGFYLCAWRGSNTEAFFGQGTRLTVV.

The chain has TRBV7-2 and TRBJ2-5; D possibly uses TRBD1 or TRBD2 (5 bases each). Trimming cost V 2 bases and J 5 bases, with 9 bases left between them. The CDR3 is 13 amino acids. CDR1 is SGHTA, CDR2 FQGNSA, per germline. The CDR3 spells CASSLNWGETQYF. Written as DNA, the CDR3 is TGTGCCAGCAGCTTAAATTGGGGGGAGACCCAGTACTTC.

In this sample, this clonotype turned up many times. The rearrangement links TRBV29-1 to TRBJ1-2, with TRBD1 matching over 8 bases. Looked up from germline, CDR1 is SQVTM and CDR2 is ANQGSEA. The CDR3 has 13 residues. V trimming: 4 bases; J trimming: 8 bases; junction bases outside the gene matches: 9. CDR3: CSVARTGQDGYTF. For the CDR3, the DNA is TGCAGCGTTGCCAGGACAGGGCAGGACGGCTACACCTTC.

A single count supports this clonotype. One junction end disagrees with the germline gene, perhaps due to a read error. This sequence joins TRBV18 and TRBJ1-1; weak D call: TRBD1 (5 bases). Germline assignment: CDR1 KGHSH and CDR2 LQKENI. This CDR3 region has 14 residues. The CDR3 DNA is TGTGCCAGCTCCCTGGGACGGATGAACACTGGAGCTTTCTTT. Its protein is CASSLGRMNTGAFF.

The gene calls are TRBV7-2 and TRBJ2-1; D is undetermined. Trimming took off 1 base at V and 10 bases at J, with 5 bases between the two ends. The CDR3 covers 11 residues. The germline V gene has CDR1 SGHTA and CDR2 FQGNSA. CDR3 residues: CASSLGWEQFF. Here the CDR3 DNA reads TGTGCCAGCAGCTTAGGGTGGGAGCAGTTCTTC.